This entry features one T cell receptor (beta chain) sequence. With a far larger clone one base away, a read error is the likely cause. PCR amplification of the TCRs was performed with Phusion for 20 to 25 PCR cycles, and it relied on a constant-region primer together with a V-primer adapter. A single record per CDR3 protein comes from TCRdb applying MiXCR to the reads. The sample lists 50,000 or so distinct CDR3 sequences; approximately 31% were seen once. This entry is derived from a study of low-dose radiotherapy and immunotherapy resistance in tumors. The sample's time point: after trial treatment. The treatment denotes: LDRT plus nivolumab, ipilimumab, low-dose cyclophosphamide and aspirin (RACIN trial). Patients qualified if they had advanced solid tumors that lacked tumor-infiltrating lymphocytes. The CDR3 loop spans 13 amino acids. V lost 6 bases, J lost 10 bases, and 8 bases stayed unmatched. Germline V gene sequence: CDR1 MDHEN, CDR2 SYDVKM.

The rearrangement links TRBV28 to TRBJ2-1, with 8 bases lining up with TRBD1. This TCR was recovered from a male donor with rectosigmoid adenocarcinoma. The material sequenced was PBMCs, taken after low-dose radiotherapy plus immunotherapy. DNA for the CDR3: TGTGCCAGCAGCGACAGGGGTTGGTACGAGCAGTTCTTC. Its translation is CASSDRGWYEQFF. Looking up the rest from reference TRBV28 and TRBJ2-1 gives the full variable domain: DVKVTQSSRYLVKRTGEKVFLECVQDMDHENMFWYRQDPGLGLRLIYFSYDVKMKEKGDIPEGYSVSREKKERFSLILESASTNQTSMYLCASSDRGWYEQFFGPGTRLTVL.